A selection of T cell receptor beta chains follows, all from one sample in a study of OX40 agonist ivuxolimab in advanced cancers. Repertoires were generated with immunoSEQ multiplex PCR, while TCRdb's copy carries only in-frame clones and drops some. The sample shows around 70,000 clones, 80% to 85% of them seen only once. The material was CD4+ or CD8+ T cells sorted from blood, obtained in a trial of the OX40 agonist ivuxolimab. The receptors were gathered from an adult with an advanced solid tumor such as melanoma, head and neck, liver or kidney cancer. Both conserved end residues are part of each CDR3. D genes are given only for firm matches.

CASSIRQETQYF TGTGCCAGTAGTATCCGGCAAGAGACCCAGTACTTC TRBJ2-5 12 TRBV19 -
CASKGMKTQYF TGTGCCAGTAAGGGGATGAAGACCCAGTACTTC TRBJ2-5 11 TRBV19 -
CASSLGTGPLEQYF TGTGCCAGCAGCTTAGGGACGGGGCCCCTCGAGCAGTACTTC TRBJ2-7 14 TRBV7-8 -
CASEAGVSTDTQYF TGTGCCTCGGAGGCAGGGGTGAGCACAGATACGCAGTATTTT TRBJ2-3 14 TRBV30 -
CASSSDRVIVLGYTF TGTGCCAGCAGCTCCGACAGGGTAATTGTTCTGGGCTACACCTTC TRBJ1-2 15 TRBV7-2 TRBD1
CASRQGVSYEQYF TGTGCCAGCAGACAGGGGGTTTCCTACGAGCAGTACTTC TRBJ2-7 13 TRBV11-3 TRBD1
CAWSLDRAAQPQHF TGTGCCTGGAGTCTAGACAGGGCGGCTCAGCCCCAGCATTTT TRBJ1-5 14 TRBV30 TRBD1
CAISPGTSGRSSYNEQFF TGTGCCATCAGCCCAGGGACTAGCGGGAGGAGCTCCTACAATGAGCAGTTCTTC TRBJ2-1 18 TRBV10-3 TRBD2
CASSPQGFQEKLFF TGTGCCAGCAGCCCTCAGGGCTTCCAAGAAAAACTGTTTTTT TRBJ1-4 14 TRBV5-5 -
CASSESSGSSYEQYF TGCGCCAGCAGTGAGTCTAGCGGGAGCTCCTACGAGCAGTACTTC TRBJ2-7 15 TRBV10-2 TRBD2